This TCR beta chain was observed in a study of regulatory T cells in long-lasting Graves disease (dated by TCRdb to the early 2020s). The study in broad terms: Antithyroid drugs had been taken for less than 3 months by newly diagnosed Graves' disease patients. Peripheral blood TCR sequencing and RNA sequencing compared persistent Graves' disease patients with newly diagnosed Graves' disease patients. The study was conducted in China and was registered as a clinical trial. A total of 33 samples were covered by TCR sequencing, comprising some 13 persistent and roughly 20 newly diagnosed Graves' disease patients. Broader findings and caveats from the paper: Only the TCR beta chain was sequenced and analyzed. Compared with newly diagnosed patients, persistent Graves' disease patients had lower TCR Shannon entropy and fewer highly expanded clones, which suggests clonal expansion. Persistent disease showed preferential use of TRBV28, TRBJ1-2 and TRBJ2-5, whereas newly diagnosed disease favored TRBV20-1 and TRBJ2-1. The authors acknowledged the small sample size as a limitation that may reduce accuracy. Because the primary lesion, thyroid tissue, could not be accessed, the study looked at peripheral blood alone. A larger number of public clonotypes was shared among persistent patients (approximately 3,000) than among newly diagnosed patients (over 850).

Library preparation used multiplex PCR. These reads were obtained on an Illumina HiSeq 4000. TCR beta libraries were built with iRepertoire HTBI primers and Arm-PCR amplification of CDR3 regions. Gel purification was performed on PCR products prior to sequencing. Per the authors' processing: Gene usage analysis of CDR3 amino acid clonotypes relied on the roughly 64 TRBV and 13 to 15 TRBJ segments identified across samples. COPE and FqMerger were used to merge filtered high-quality paired reads into contigs. BLAST was used to align contigs to IMGT TRBV, TRBD and TRBJ reference genes, and CDR3 was defined according to IMGT. Clonotypes above 0.1% frequency were classified as highly expanded clones. Repertoire diversity was measured by Shannon entropy, and V-J evenness by the Gini coefficient. A clonotype was considered public if more than one individual shared it. TCRdb trimmed the raw reads at Q25, called clones with MiXCR and kept productive beta chains. Rows matching on CDR3 protein sequence are summarized as one entry with the most common DNA and genes. The V and J calls reflect TCRdb's pipeline rather than the authors' work. Across this sample there are some 490,000 distinct CDR3 sequences, with about 12% seen only once. The ten largest clones capture about 8.3% of the sample.

As encoded in the germline V gene, CDR1 is SGHTA while CDR2 is FQGNSA. V is reduced by 2 bases and J by 4 bases, leaving a spacing of 9 bases between them. CDR3 length: 15 amino acids, cysteine to phenylalanine. The retained sequence is limited to the CDR3, 45 bases, with the frame set at the first base. This clonotype was seen ten or more times. Its antigen specificity is not known. No base qualities exist here, and no much larger clone lies one base off it. The time point label for this specimen denotes: newly diagnosed GD, antithyroid drugs for less than 3 months. For both TCR sequencing and RNA sequencing, RNA was extracted from PBMCs in TRIzol. Graves' disease was diagnosed according to American Thyroid Association guidelines. Patients were recruited from an endocrinology department in Xi'an, China. From each patient, 7.5 to 10 milliliters of peripheral blood was collected into an EDTA anticoagulant tube. Ficoll Paque Plus density gradient separation was used to isolate PBMCs, and no further T cell sorting was done. RNA quality was checked with an Agilent 2100 Bioanalyzer and agarose gel, and concentration with a NanoDrop 2000.

These records were also assigned to another study, of T cells in Graves' hyperthyroidism and ophthalmopathy. Drawing on the second study: Stable Graves' hyperthyroidism was defined as the absence of progression to ophthalmopathy over 18 months of follow-up. The hyperthyroidism patients were between 18 and 65 years old and newly diagnosed, with a disease duration of less than 2 months. Patients with uncontrolled infections, other autoimmune diseases, pregnancy or lactation were excluded. Diagnoses relied on clinical symptoms, serum thyroxine and TRAb, thyroid ultrasound and orbital computed tomography. A first-round RT-PCR of the TCR CDR3 used the HTBI primer set with the Qiagen OneStep RT-PCR kit. Most expanded thyroid clonotypes (frequency above 0.001) were also found in blood, which suggests that blood repertoires may mirror thyroid immune responses. A model built on a 13 V-J signature distinguished ophthalmopathy from stable hyperthyroidism, reaching around 88% sensitivity and under 84% specificity in cross-validation and 80%/75% in testing. In validation, progression to ophthalmopathy was predicted by the model with nearly 71% sensitivity and 72.22% specificity, a median of 6.5 months before onset. To identify distinguishing TCR V-J signatures, a discovery cohort of some 100 patients was used, comprising 43 with Graves' ophthalmopathy and 57 with stable Graves' hyperthyroidism. Prospective prediction of ophthalmopathy was tested in an independent validation cohort of under 20 hyperthyroidism patients and 17 patients who later progressed to ophthalmopathy. The 95 to 100 discovery patients were randomly divided into training and test sets at a 7:3 ratio. In several Graves' hyperthyroidism patients, the study also compared T-cell repertoires from thyroid tissue with T-cell repertoires from blood. Following sampling, methimazole starting at 30 mg daily was given to hyperthyroidism patients, and high-dose intravenous methylprednisolone was given to ophthalmopathy patients. Libraries were constructed in a second round of multiplex PCR, after which size selection and purification were performed. Libraries were sequenced paired-end with 100 bp reads on an Illumina HiSeq2000. SOAPnuke was used to process the raw data, with reads discarded if the reads contained adapters or uncalled bases, had a mean Phred below 15, or lacked an exact constant-primer or identifier match. High-quality paired reads were merged using COPE v1.2.5, and each unique nucleotide sequence was defined as a clonotype. MiTCR v1.1 was used to align clonotypes to the IMGT TRBV, TRBD and TRBJ reference segments. The analysis was restricted to V-J combinations with a frequency above 0.0001, which together covered 99% to 99.2% of the repertoires. A TCS score was defined as the ratio of F50 (clonal expansion) to E x V (chaos), with BLOSUM62-based TCRdist applied between CDR3 peptides within each V-J. Welch's t-statistics and random forest reduced around 510 V-J features to roughly 13, which were used in a naive Bayes classifier (R e1071). Sample size was not statistically predetermined, and investigators were not blinded to group allocation. The paper describes TCR Vbeta CDR3 sequencing of fewer than 150 peripheral blood samples, made up of around 41 ophthalmopathy patients, roughly 80 hyperthyroidism patients and 17 progressor patients.

This clonotype was sampled from a woman in her twenties or thirties with Graves disease. Donor details come from another sample of the same person, matched by shared clones. This receptor chain uses TRBV7-2 and TRBJ1-6; the D gene cannot be named for sure. The sample was peripheral blood mononuclear cells (PBMCs), taken at new diagnosis, from a patient treated with antithyroid drugs. The DNA sequence is as follows: TGTGCCAGCAGCTTAAGCCGGGGATATAATTCACCCCTCCACTTT. Translated, this is CASSLSRGYNSPLHF. The entire variable domain, with the stretches around the CDR3 drawn from the reference TRBV7-2 and TRBJ1-6 proteins, is GAGVSQSPSNKVTEKGKDVELRCDPISGHTALYWYRQSLGQGLEFLIYFQGNSAPDKSGLPSDRFSAERTGGSVSTLTIQRTQQEDSAVYLCASSLSRGYNSPLHFGNGTRLTVT.